The entry below gives a single T cell receptor (beta chain) sequence along with its context. The sample comes from a study of blood T cell repertoires in COVID-19. Overall study: Samples came from the United States, Italy and Spain, spanning acute and convalescent COVID-19.

Per the study methods: The authors estimated nucleated cell counts from reference gene primer amplification. Repertoires were generated with immunoSEQ multiplex PCR, while TCRdb's copy carries only in-frame clones and drops some. The V and J calls and clone size were taken over from that table, and D and trimming were inferred from the DNA. The sample carries 85,000 to 95,000 clones, around 88% recorded once. Germline loops: CDR1 LNHDA, CDR2 SQIVND (reference sequence). The trim removed 5 bases at V and 9 bases at J, leaving 7 bases unmatched. The length of the CDR3 is 14 residues. This rearrangement joins TRBV19 to TRBJ1-5, with TRBD1 matching over 10 bases. This clonotype was sampled from a woman older than 75 with acute or convalescent COVID-19. Sequencing was done on a sample of peripheral blood. CDR3 bases: TGTGCCAGTAGTCCACGACAGGGGGCGGCGCCCCAGCATTTT. Translation: CASSPRQGAAPQHF.